This T cell receptor (beta chain) derives from a study of identical twins. The germline CDR1 and CDR2 sequences are KGHDR and SFDVKD. The ends were cut back, 3 bases at V and 8 bases at J, with 15 bases in the middle. The CDR3 runs 15 residues. One entry per CDR3 protein, called by TCRdb with MiXCR from the 5' RACE reads. The sample has some 570,000 distinct CDR3 sequences; approximately 20% are singletons. The same specimen was also included in a second study, on yellow fever vaccine responses in identical twins.

The clonotype originates from a woman aged 18-30 years in good health. Material for sequencing was CD4+ T cells sorted from blood. The chain links TRBV24-1 to TRBJ1-4, with D possibly matching TRBD1 (5 bases). CDR3 loop: CATSDAGTEGEKLFF. The CDR3 region has the DNA TGTGCCACCAGTGATGCCGGGACGGAAGGGGAAAAACTGTTTTTT.